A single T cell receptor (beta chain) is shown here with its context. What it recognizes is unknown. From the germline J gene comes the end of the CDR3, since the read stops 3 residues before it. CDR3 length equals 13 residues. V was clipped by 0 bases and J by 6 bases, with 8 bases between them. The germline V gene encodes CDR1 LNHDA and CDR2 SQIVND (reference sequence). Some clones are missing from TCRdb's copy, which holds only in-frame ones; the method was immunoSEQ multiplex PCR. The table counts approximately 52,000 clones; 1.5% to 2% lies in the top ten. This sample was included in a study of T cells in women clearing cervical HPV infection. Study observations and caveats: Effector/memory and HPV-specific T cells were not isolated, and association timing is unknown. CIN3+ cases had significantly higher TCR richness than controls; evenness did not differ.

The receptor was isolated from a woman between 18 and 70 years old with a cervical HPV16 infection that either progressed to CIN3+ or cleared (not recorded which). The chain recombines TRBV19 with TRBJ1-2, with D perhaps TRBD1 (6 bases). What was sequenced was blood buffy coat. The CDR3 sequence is CASSIDRQDGYTF. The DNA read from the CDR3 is TGTGCCAGTAGTATAGATCGACAGGATGGC.